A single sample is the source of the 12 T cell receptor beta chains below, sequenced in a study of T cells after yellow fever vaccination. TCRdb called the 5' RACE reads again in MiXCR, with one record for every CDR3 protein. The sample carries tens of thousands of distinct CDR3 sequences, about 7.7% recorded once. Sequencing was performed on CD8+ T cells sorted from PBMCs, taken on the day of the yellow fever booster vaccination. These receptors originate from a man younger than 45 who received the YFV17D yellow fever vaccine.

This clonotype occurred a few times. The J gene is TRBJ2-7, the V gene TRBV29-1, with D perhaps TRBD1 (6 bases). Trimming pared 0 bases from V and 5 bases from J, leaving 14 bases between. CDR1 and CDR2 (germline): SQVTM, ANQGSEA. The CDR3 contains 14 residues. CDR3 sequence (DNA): TGCAGCGTTGAAGATTCCAGGGGCCAAAACGAGCAGTACTTC. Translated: CSVEDSRGQNEQYF.

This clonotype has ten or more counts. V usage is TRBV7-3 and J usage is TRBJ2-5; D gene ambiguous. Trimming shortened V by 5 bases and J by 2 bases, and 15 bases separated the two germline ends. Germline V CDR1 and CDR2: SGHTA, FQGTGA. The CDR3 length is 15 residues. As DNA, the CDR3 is TGTGCCAGCAGCGAGGTGATGGGGTCTCAAGAGACCCAGTACTTC. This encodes CASSEVMGSQETQYF.

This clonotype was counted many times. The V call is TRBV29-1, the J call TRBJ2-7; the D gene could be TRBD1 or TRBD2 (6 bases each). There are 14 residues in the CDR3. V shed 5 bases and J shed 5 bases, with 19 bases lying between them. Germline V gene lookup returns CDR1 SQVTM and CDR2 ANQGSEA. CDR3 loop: CSVTPWGASDEQYF. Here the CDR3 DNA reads TGCAGCGTTACTCCGTGGGGGGCGTCGGACGAGCAGTACTTC.

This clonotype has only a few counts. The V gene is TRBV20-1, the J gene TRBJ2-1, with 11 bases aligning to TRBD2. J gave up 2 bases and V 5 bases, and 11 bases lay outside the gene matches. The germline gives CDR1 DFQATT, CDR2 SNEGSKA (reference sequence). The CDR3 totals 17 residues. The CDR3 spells CSAFPSGRPPAYNEQFF. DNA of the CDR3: TGCAGTGCTTTCCCTAGCGGGAGGCCGCCCGCCTACAATGAGCAGTTCTTC.

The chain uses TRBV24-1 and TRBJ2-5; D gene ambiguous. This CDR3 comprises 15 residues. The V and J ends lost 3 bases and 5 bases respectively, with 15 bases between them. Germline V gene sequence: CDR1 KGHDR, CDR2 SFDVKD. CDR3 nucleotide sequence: TGTGCCACCAGTGATCCCGGCGCCGGCGAGGAGACCCAGTACTTC. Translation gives CATSDPGAGEETQYF.

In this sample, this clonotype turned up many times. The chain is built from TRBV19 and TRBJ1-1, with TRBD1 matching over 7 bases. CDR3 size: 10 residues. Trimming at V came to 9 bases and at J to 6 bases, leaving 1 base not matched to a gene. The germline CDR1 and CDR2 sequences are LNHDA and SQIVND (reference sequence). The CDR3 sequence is CASTGAEAFF. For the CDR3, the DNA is TGTGCCAGCACAGGGGCTGAAGCTTTCTTT.

The CDR3 DNA reads TGCAGCGTTGTAGGACTAGCCCTTTACAATGAGCAGTTCTTC. It is translated as CSVVGLALYNEQFF. The chain joins TRBV29-1 to TRBJ2-1; TRBD2 matches 8 bases. Per germline, CDR1 SQVTM and CDR2 ANQGSEA. The CDR3 runs to 14 residues. Germline trimming cut 4 bases from V and 4 bases from J; bases unmatched to any gene: 6.

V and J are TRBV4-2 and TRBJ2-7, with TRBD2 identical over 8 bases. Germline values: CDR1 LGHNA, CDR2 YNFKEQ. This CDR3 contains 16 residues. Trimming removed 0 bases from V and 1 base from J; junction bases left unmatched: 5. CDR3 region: CASSQDGAGESYEQYF. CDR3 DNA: TGTGCCAGCAGCCAAGATGGAGCGGGAGAATCCTACGAGCAGTACTTC.

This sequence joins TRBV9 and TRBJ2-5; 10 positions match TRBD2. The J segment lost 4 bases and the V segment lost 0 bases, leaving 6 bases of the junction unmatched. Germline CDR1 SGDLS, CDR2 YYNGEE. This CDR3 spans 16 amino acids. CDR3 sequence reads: CASSVVVAGGLETQYF. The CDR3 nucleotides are TGTGCCAGCAGCGTAGTAGTAGCGGGAGGATTAGAGACCCAGTACTTC.

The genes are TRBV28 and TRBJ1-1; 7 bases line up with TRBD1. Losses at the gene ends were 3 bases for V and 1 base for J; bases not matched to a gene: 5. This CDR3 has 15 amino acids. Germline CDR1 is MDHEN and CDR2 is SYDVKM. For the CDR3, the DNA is TGTGCCAGCAGTTTGTACAGGGGATCGAACACTGAAGCTTTCTTT. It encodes CASSLYRGSNTEAFF. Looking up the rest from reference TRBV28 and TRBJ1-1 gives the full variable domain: DVKVTQSSRYLVKRTGEKVFLECVQDMDHENMFWYRQDPGLGLRLIYFSYDVKMKEKGDIPEGYSVSREKKERFSLILESASTNQTSMYLCASSLYRGSNTEAFFGQGTRLTVV.

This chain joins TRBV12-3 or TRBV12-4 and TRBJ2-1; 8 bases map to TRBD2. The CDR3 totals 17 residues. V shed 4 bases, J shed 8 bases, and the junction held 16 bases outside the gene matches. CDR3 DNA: TGTGCCAGCAGTTCAGAGCCCGGGACTAGTTCTTTGGATGAGCAGTTCTTC. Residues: CASSSEPGTSSLDEQFF.

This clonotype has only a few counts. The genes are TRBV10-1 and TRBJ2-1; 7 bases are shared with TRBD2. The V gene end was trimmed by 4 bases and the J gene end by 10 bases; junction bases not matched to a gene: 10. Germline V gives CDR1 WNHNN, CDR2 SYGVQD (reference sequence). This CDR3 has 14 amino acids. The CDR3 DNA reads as TGCGCCAGCAGTGTGAGCGGGATATCGGGAGAGCAGTTCTTC. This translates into CASSVSGISGEQFF.